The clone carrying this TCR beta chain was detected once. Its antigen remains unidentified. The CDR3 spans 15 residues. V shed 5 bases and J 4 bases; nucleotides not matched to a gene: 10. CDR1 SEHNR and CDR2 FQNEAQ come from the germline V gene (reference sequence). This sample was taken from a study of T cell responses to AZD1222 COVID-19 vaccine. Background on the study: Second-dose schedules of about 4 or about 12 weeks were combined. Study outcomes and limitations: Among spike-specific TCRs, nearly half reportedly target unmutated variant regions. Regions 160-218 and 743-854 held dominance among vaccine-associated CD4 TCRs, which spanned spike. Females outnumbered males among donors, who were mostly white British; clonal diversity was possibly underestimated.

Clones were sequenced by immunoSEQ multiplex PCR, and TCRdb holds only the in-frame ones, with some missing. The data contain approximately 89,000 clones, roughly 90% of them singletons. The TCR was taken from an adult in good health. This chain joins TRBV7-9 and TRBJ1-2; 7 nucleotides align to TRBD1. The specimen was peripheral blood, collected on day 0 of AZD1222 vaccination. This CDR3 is CASSPARGDRYGYTF. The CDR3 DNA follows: TGTGCCAGCAGCCCCGCCAGGGGGGATCGCTATGGCTACACCTTC.